Listed below are T cell receptor beta chains from one sample, sequenced in a study of blood T cell repertoires in COVID-19. Profiled with immunoSEQ multiplex PCR; TCRdb holds only in-frame clones, not every one. Of roughly 240,000 clones listed, 86% are singletons. The specimen was peripheral blood. These receptors all come from a woman of 80 years or more with COVID-19, enrolled during active disease. CDR3s include the opening cysteine and the closing phenylalanine or tryptophan. Fields, in order: D gene, J gene, V gene, clone size, CDR3 DNA, CDR3 protein. D genes are given only for firm matches. For some rows the clone size is stated as once, few or many, or as a class when expanded; others skip it.

. TRBJ1-2 TRBV27 . TGTGCCAGCAGTTTAAGCCCCGCGCCTAACTATGGCTACACCTTC CASSLSPAPNYGYTF
. TRBJ2-3 TRBV7-8 . TGTGCCAGCCCGAATACCGAACAGCCGCCGCGCGATACGCAGTATTTT CASPNTEQPPRDTQYF
. TRBJ2-2 TRBV5-1 . TGCGCCAGCAGCTCCCAGGCGGGGGCGAATACCGGGGAGCTGTTTTTT CASSSQAGANTGELFF
TRBD1 TRBJ1-4 TRBV30 once TGTGCCTGGGGCCGGGACAGCCGCGAAAAACTGTTTTTT CAWGRDSREKLFF
. TRBJ1-5 TRBV7-2 . TGTGCCAGCAGCTTAGATGGACGGGACAATCAGCCCCAGCATTTT CASSLDGRDNQPQHF
TRBD1 TRBJ2-1 TRBV19 few TGTGCCAGTACCTCTCGGACAGGCTCCTACAATGAGCAGTTCTTC CASTSRTGSYNEQFF
. TRBJ2-1 TRBV7-9 . TGTGCCAGCAGCTTATCCCGTGGCCAACGGGGGGAGCAGTTCTTC CASSLSRGQRGEQFF
TRBD1 TRBJ1-1 TRBV19 . TGTGCCAGTAGTACGGGGGACAGGGAATTTGGGGGCACTGAAGCTTTCTTT CASSTGDREFGGTEAFF
. TRBJ2-5 TRBV2 . TGTGCCAGCAGTGGTCGAGGAGAGACCCAGTACTTC CASSGRGETQYF
. TRBJ2-2 TRBV19 . TGTGCCAGTACTTCAGGGGTTTCCACCGGGGAGCTGTTTTTT CASTSGVSTGELFF
. TRBJ1-2 TRBV19 once TGTGCCAGTAGTATCGGTCAGGACTATGGCTACACCTTC CASSIGQDYGYTF
. TRBJ1-6 TRBV12-3/TRBV12-4 . TGTGCCAGCAGTTTAGCCCCGGCCGGGCCCCTCCACTTT CASSLAPAGPLHF
. TRBJ2-2 TRBV28 once TGTGCCAGCAGTTTATTCACAGGGGGGGTCGGGGAGCTGTTTTTT CASSLFTGGVGELFF
. TRBJ1-5 TRBV12-3/TRBV12-4 few TGTGCCAGCAGTTCGCCCGGGTTGGCCCAGCATTTT CASSSPGLAQHF
TRBD2 TRBJ2-2 TRBV28 . TGTGCCAGCAGTTCCAGAGCGGGGGTGGCCGGGGAGCTGTTTTTT CASSSRAGVAGELFF
TRBD1 TRBJ1-2 TRBV5-4 . TGTGCCAGCAGCTCCTTCATCGAGGGACAGAAGATAGGCTACACCTTC CASSSFIEGQKIGYTF
. TRBJ1-2 TRBV7-2 . TGTGCCAGCAGCTTAGACCGGGGTGCCCTCTATGGCTACACCTTC CASSLDRGALYGYTF
TRBD2 TRBJ2-2 TRBV3-1/TRBV3-2 . TGTGCCAGCAGCCAATCCGGGACTAGGATTAGGACCGGGGAGCTGTTTTTT CASSQSGTRIRTGELFF
TRBD2 TRBJ2-3 TRBV7-2 . TGTGCCAGCAGCACTAGCGGGGGGGCCACAGATACGCAGTATTTT CASSTSGGATDTQYF
TRBD2 TRBJ2-1 TRBV7-9 . TGTGCCAGCAGTCCTGACTGGGGAGGGGACAATGAGCAGTTCTTC CASSPDWGGDNEQFF
TRBD1 TRBJ1-3 TRBV7-2 . TGTGCCAGCAGCCCCGGACAGGGGGCGCGTGGAAACACCATATATTTT CASSPGQGARGNTIYF
TRBD1 TRBJ1-2 TRBV6-5 . TGTGCCAGCAGTAACTACAGGGGAGCTAACTATGGCTACACCTTC CASSNYRGANYGYTF
TRBD1 TRBJ1-1 TRBV29-1 once TGCAGCGCCAGGGGACAGATGAACACTGAAGCTTTCTTT CSARGQMNTEAFF
TRBD1 TRBJ1-3 TRBV10-3 . TGTGCCATCAGTGGGGGACAGCAGCGGGACACCATATATTTT CAISGGQQRDTIYF
TRBD2 TRBJ2-1 TRBV18 . TGTGCCAGCTCACCATCAGGGCTAGCGGGGGAGCCCATCTTC CASSPSGLAGEPIF
TRBD1 TRBJ2-1 TRBV7-9 . TGTGCCAGCTCTCGTCCGACAGGGACAAACAATGAGCAGTTCTTC CASSRPTGTNNEQFF
TRBD1 TRBJ1-3 TRBV4-2 few TGTGCCAGCAGACAGTCGCCGGGACAGGGGTTAAGAAACACCATATATTTT CASRQSPGQGLRNTIYF
. TRBJ1-4 TRBV4-1 . TGCGCCAGCAGCTCCGGCAGGGCAGTCGAAGAAAAACTGTTTTTT CASSSGRAVEEKLFF
. TRBJ1-3 TRBV5-1 . TGCGCCAGCAGCGTTGGTGGGGCAGGGATGGGAAACACCATATATTTT CASSVGGAGMGNTIYF
. TRBJ2-1 TRBV3-1/TRBV3-2 . TGTGCCAGCAGCCAAAACGCACAGGGGGGGAATGAGCAGTTCTTC CASSQNAQGGNEQFF
TRBD2 TRBJ2-3 TRBV18 . TGTGCCAGCTCACGGACTAGCGGGGGGGCCGGCACAGATACGCAGTATTTT CASSRTSGGAGTDTQYF
. TRBJ2-5 TRBV3-1/TRBV3-2 once TGTGCCAGCAGCCCACGGGACTCCGGCAAAGGGACCCAGTACTTC CASSPRDSGKGTQYF
. TRBJ1-1 TRBV18 . TGTGCCAGCTCACCAGTTAAGACACGGACTGAAGCTTTCTTT CASSPVKTRTEAFF
. TRBJ1-2 TRBV19 . TGTGCCAGTAGTTCCACTGGGAGGGGCTACACCTTC CASSSTGRGYTF
TRBD1 TRBJ1-5 TRBV24-1 . TGTGCCACCAGTGAGGGACAGGGGGCTCGCCGAAATCAGCCCCAGCATTTT CATSEGQGARRNQPQHF
. TRBJ1-2 TRBV6-4 . TGTGCCAGCAGGATGAGCCCAGACAGTTACTATGGCTACACCTTC CASRMSPDSYYGYTF
. TRBJ2-1 TRBV7-3 . TGTGCCAGCAGCTTAAGAATCGGTGGGGCTAACAATGAGCAGTTCTTC CASSLRIGGANNEQFF